The sequence of this T cell receptor beta chain was determined in a study of shared clonotypes between healthy human individuals. Overall study: Each donor had three CD4 naive, three CD4 memory, two CD8 naive and one CD8 memory plate.

Findings of the study overall: Among the subsets, naive ones generally showed larger estimated richness than memory ones. Non-shared clonotypes had lower generation probabilities than those shared by all four donors.

CDR3 length: 15 residues. V was cut by 1 base and J by 1 base, with 8 bases left in between. Germline loops: CDR1 LNHNV, CDR2 YYDKDF (reference sequence). Of note for this clone: What it binds is not known.

Several immunoSEQ 96-well plates shared each subset's DNA, each plate a replicate. TCRdb's copy holds only in-frame clones and misses some; the assay was immunoSEQ multiplex PCR. There are about 1,500,000 clones in the sample; around 97% occur only once, and roughly 1.2% lies in the top ten. The TCR comes from a man younger than 45 in good health. Sequencing was performed on naive CD4+ T cells sorted from blood. Subset given: CD45RA+ positively selected. V and J are TRBV15 and TRBJ2-1; D might be TRBD1 (6 bases). The CDR3 loop reads CATSRGQDSYNEQFF. CDR3 nucleotides: TGTGCCACCAGCAGAGGACAGGATTCCTACAATGAGCAGTTCTTC.